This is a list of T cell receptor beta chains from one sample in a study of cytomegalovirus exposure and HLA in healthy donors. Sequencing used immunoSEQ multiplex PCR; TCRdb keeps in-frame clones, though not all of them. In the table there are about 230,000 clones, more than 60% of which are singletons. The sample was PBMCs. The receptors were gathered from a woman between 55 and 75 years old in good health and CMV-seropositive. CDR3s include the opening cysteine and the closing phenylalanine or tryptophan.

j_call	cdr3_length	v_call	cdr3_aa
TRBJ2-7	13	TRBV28	CASRPGQTYEQYF
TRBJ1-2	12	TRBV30	CAWIEPNYGYTF
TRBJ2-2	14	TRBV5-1	CASNRVPNTGELFF
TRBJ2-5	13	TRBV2	CASSDRGGETQYF
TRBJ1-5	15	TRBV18	CASSPPGQGNQPQHF
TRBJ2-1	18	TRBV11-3	CASSLDHAGTGASNEQFF
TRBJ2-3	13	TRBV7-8	CASSSRQPDTQYF
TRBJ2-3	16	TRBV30	CAWRGMGTGRTDTQYF
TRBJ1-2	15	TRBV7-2	CASSQTGPLRSGYTF
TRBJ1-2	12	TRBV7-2	CASSLSRAGYTF
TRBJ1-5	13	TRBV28	CASSIPTGQPQHF
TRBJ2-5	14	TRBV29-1	CSAGRGRAGETQYF
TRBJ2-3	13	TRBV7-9	CASSPRGPDTQYF
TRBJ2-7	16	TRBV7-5	CVRSLGGRSHSYEQYF
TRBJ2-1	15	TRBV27	CASKSTVSSYNEQFF
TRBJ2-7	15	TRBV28	CASSRLGSESHEQYF
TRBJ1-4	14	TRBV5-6	CASGTDRGNEKLFF
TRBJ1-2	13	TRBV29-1	CSVEGSGGGGYTF
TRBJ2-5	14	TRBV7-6	CASSLLRGGETQYF
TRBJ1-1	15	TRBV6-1	CASSESPGMNTEAFF
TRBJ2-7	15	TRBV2	CASSAMGGNSYEQYF
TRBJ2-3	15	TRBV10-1	CASSGQREATDTQYF
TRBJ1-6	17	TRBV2	CASSYSGVRTYNSPLHF
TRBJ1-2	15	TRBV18	CASSPQKQGAYGYTF
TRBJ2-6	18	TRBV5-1	CASSLDGLLGSGANVLTF
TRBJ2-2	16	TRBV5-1	CASSLRTGVNTGELFF
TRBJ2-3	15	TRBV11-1	CASSSRGQSTDTQYF
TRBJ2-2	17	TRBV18	CASSPPSGRGGSGELFF
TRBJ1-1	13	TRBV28	CAGRSRGKPEAFF
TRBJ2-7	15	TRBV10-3	CAISGRGQGAYEQYF
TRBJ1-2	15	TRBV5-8	CASSPRDRGRDGYTF
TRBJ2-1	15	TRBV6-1	CASSEILAGYNEQFF
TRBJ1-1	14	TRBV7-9	CSSSFADSHTEAFF
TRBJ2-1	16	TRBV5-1	CASSLVLGSSYNEQFF
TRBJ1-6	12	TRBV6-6	CASRRLNSPLHF
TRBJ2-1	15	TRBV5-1	CASSLGTGAGNEQFF
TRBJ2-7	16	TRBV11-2	CASSSKLAGGTYEQYF
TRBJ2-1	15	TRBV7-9	CATSGLAGGEGEQFF
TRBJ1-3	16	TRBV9	CASSIQDRGLGNTIYF
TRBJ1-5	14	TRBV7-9	CASSLGQNNQPQHF
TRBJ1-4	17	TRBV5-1	CASSLRGSEATNEKLFF